This T cell receptor beta chain was observed in a study of T cells expressing NK-cell markers. TCRdb re-analyzed the 5' RACE reads; it lists each CDR3 protein once, without DNA. This repertoire includes about half a million distinct CDR3 sequences. In regard to this clonotype: What it binds is unknown.

General study findings and limits: About 6 donors had dominant NKG2C+ clonotypes that comprised about 1.0-7.5% of their CD8+ T cells.

The CDR3 length is 14 residues. This TCR was sampled from a woman in her forties or fifties in good health. What was sequenced was blood T cells: a sorted CD56 or NKG2C T cell subset, CD4+ or CD8+ T cells, or bulk PBMC T cells (not recorded which). J is TRBJ2-2 and V is TRBV12-3 or TRBV12-4; TCRdb's assignment of TRBD1 cannot be checked, as there is no DNA. The CDR3 loop reads CASSRPGGDGELFF.